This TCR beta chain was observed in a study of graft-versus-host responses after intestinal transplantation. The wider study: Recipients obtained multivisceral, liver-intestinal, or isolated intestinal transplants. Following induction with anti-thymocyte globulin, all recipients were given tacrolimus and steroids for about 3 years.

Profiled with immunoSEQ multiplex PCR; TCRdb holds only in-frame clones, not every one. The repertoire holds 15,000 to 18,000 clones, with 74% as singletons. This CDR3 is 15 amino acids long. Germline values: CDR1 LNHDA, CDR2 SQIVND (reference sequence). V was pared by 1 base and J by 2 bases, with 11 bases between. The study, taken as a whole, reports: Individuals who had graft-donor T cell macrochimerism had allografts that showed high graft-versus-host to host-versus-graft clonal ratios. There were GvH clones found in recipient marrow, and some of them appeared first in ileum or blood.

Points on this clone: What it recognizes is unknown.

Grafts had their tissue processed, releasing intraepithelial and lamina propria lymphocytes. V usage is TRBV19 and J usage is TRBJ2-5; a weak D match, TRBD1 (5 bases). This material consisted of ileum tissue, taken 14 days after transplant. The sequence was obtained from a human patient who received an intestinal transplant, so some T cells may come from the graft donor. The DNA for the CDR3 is TGTGCCAGTAGTATAGGAGCAGGGCCACAAGAGACCCAGTACTTC. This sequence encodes CASSIGAGPQETQYF.